These 18 T cell receptor beta chains originate from one sample sequenced in a study of human T cells and chemical hapten exposure. Time point denoted: patch test 1, 2 weeks after DPC sensitization. Treatment specified: therapeutic diphenylcyclopropenone sensitization with weekly scalp DPC. TCRdb re-analysed the RACE reads in MiXCR, keeping a single row per CDR3 protein. This sample yields around 340,000 distinct CDR3 sequences, of which around 7% are seen a single time; about 8% belongs to the top ten. The starting material was whole blood, obtained in connection with sensitization to the hapten diphenylcyclopropenone (DPC). All receptors come from a woman younger than 35 with alopecia areata. Some clones in this sample may be carry-over from other donors' samples.

This clonotype was counted many times. The chain uses TRBV3-1 and TRBJ2-1, with a tentative D call TRBD2 (7 bases). CDR1 is LGHDT, CDR2 YNNKEL, per germline (reference sequence). V was pared by 0 bases and J by 8 bases, with 14 bases between. CDR3 length: 15 residues. CDR3 region: CASSQDLPRGHEQFF. CDR3 coding DNA: TGTGCCAGCAGCCAAGATCTCCCGCGGGGGCATGAGCAGTTCTTC.

This clonotype came up many times. DNA of the CDR3: TGCGCCAGCAGCCAAGATGGTAAAGCTACGCAGTATTTT. Protein product: CASSQDGKATQYF. The V gene is TRBV4-3, the J gene TRBJ2-3; D not resolved. Trimming shortened V by 0 bases and J by 8 bases, and 9 bases separated the two germline ends. The germline V gene encodes CDR1 LGHNA and CDR2 YSLEER. CDR3 length: 13 amino acids.

The chain carries TRBV29-1 and TRBJ1-5; 8 bases match TRBD1. V was pared by 4 bases and J by 6 bases, with 8 bases of the junction left unmatched. CDR1 is SQVTM and CDR2 is ANQGSEA in the germline V gene. The CDR3 spans 14 residues. This CDR3 is CSVVGQGHGQPQHF. The DNA for the CDR3 is TGCAGCGTTGTAGGACAGGGACATGGTCAGCCCCAGCATTTT.

This clonotype was seen more than once but under ten times. The CDR3 sequence: CAILRRGGTGELFF. Written as DNA, the CDR3 is TGTGCCATCCTGCGCAGGGGAGGCACCGGGGAGCTGTTTTTT. The V call is TRBV7-9, the J call TRBJ2-2; D tentatively fits TRBD1 or TRBD2 (6 bases each). V lost 10 bases, J lost 4 bases, and 16 bases lay in between. This CDR3 has 14 amino acids. From germline, CDR1 is SEHNR and CDR2 FQNEAQ (reference sequence).

This clonotype turned up a few times. V gene TRBV6-5 combines with J gene TRBJ1-2, with unresolved D. CDR3 length: 16 amino acids. The ends were cut back, 0 bases at V and 4 bases at J, with 15 bases in the middle. Germline CDR1 is MNHEY and CDR2 is SVGAGI. CDR3 nucleotide sequence: TGTGCCAGCAGTTACTCGGCAGGCTACAGCCCCTATGGCTACACCTTC. Residues: CASSYSAGYSPYGYTF.

This clonotype was seen more than once but under ten times. The genes are TRBV20-1 and TRBJ1-1, with D possibly TRBD1 on 6 matching bases. Germline V lookup: CDR1 DFQATT, CDR2 SNEGSKA (reference sequence). The CDR3 contains 14 residues. V was clipped by 3 bases and J by 3 bases, with 14 bases between them. CDR3: CSARGRGLYTEAFF. In DNA form, the CDR3 reads TGCAGTGCTAGGGGCCGGGGGCTTTACACTGAAGCTTTCTTT.

This clonotype was recorded at least ten times. This chain links TRBV27 with TRBJ2-7, with 7 bases that match TRBD1. J gave up 13 bases and V 6 bases, and 24 bases lay outside the gene matches. This CDR3 is built from 16 residues. Germline V gives CDR1 MNHEY, CDR2 SMNVEV (reference sequence). DNA for the CDR3: TGTGCCAGCAGCTCTCTATACCGGGACAGATCCCCCTTCAGATACTTC. Translating gives CASSSLYRDRSPFRYF.

This clonotype was counted ten times or more. The V and J genes are TRBV4-3 and TRBJ2-7; 7 nucleotides agree with TRBD1. V gave up 0 bases and J gave up 3 bases; unmatched junction bases: 5. The CDR3 runs to 15 residues. Germline V gives CDR1 LGHNA, CDR2 YSLEER. The CDR3 loop reads CASSQERDRDYEQYF. For the CDR3, the DNA is TGCGCCAGCAGCCAAGAAAGGGACAGAGACTACGAGCAGTACTTC.

This clonotype has more than one count but fewer than ten. This rearrangement joins TRBV14 to TRBJ1-2; no clear D. The CDR3 totals 15 residues. Per the germline V gene, CDR1 is SGHDN and CDR2 is FVKESK. V was trimmed by 1 base and J by 4 bases, leaving 13 bases between them. CDR3 residues: CASSQASHHPYGYTF. CDR3 bases: TGTGCCAGCAGCCAAGCGTCTCACCACCCCTATGGCTACACCTTC.

The V gene is TRBV20-1, the J gene TRBJ2-1; unclear D gene. Trimming removed 3 bases at V and 2 bases at J, with 14 bases between. Germline CDR1 DFQATT, CDR2 SNEGSKA (reference sequence). The CDR3 has 15 residues. The CDR3 loop reads CSARTPIDTYNEQFF. The CDR3 DNA follows: TGCAGTGCTAGGACCCCCATAGACACCTACAATGAGCAGTTCTTC.

There are a few counts of this clonotype. This rearrangement joins TRBV10-3 to TRBJ2-7; D not resolved. V gave up 4 bases and J gave up 0 bases, with 10 bases separating them. CDR1 and CDR2 from the germline V gene are ENHRY and SYGVKD. This CDR3 has 14 residues. The CDR3 reads CAISAVSSSYEQYF. The CDR3 bases are TGTGCCATCAGTGCGGTTAGCAGCTCCTACGAGCAGTACTTC.

This clonotype was seen repeatedly, ten times or more. This chain uses TRBV7-2 with TRBJ1-2; D unclear. Germline CDR1 and CDR2: SGHTA and FQGNSA. The CDR3 runs 12 residues. V dropped 3 bases and J dropped 5 bases, with 7 bases sitting between them. CDR3 nucleotide sequence: TGTGCCAGCAGCTTTCAAAATTATGGCTACACCTTC. This codes for CASSFQNYGYTF. Full variable domain (outside the CDR3, taken from reference TRBV7-2 and TRBJ1-2): GAGVSQSPSNKVTEKGKDVELRCDPISGHTALYWYRQSLGQGLEFLIYFQGNSAPDKSGLPSDRFSAERTGGSVSTLTIQRTQQEDSAVYLCASSFQNYGYTFGSGTRLTVV.

With regard to this clonotype: This may be a read error: a much more frequent sequence differs by one nucleotide. The chain couples TRBV13 to TRBJ2-2; D gene uncertain. This CDR3 has 14 residues. V lost 5 bases, J lost 2 bases, and 9 bases lay in between. Germline lookup yields CDR1 PRHDT and CDR2 FYEKMQ (reference sequence). CDR3 nucleotide sequence: TGTGCCAGCAGCACGGACGCTAACACCGGGGAGCTGTTTTTT. Protein sequence: CASSTDANTGELFF. The full variable domain, rest sourced from reference TRBV13 and TRBJ2-2, is AAGVIQSPRHLIKEKRETATLKCYPIPRHDTVYWYQQGPGQDPQFLISFYEKMQSDKGSIPDRFSAQQFSDYHSELNMSSLELGDSALYFCASSTDANTGELFFGEGSRLTVL.

The sample holds a few counts of this clonotype. The gene calls are TRBV7-8 and TRBJ1-4; D is perhaps TRBD1 (5 bases). The CDR3 has 17 amino acids. With 6 bases removed from V and 0 bases from J, the gap between germline ends came to 17 bases. Germline CDR1 SGHVS, CDR2 FQNEAQ. This chain's CDR3 is CASSSTQGAATNEKLFF. The CDR3 coding sequence is TGTGCCAGCAGTTCAACCCAAGGGGCTGCAACTAATGAAAAACTGTTTTTT. Looking up the rest from reference TRBV7-8 and TRBJ1-4 gives the full variable domain: GAGVSQSPRYKVAKRGQDVALRCDPISGHVSLFWYQQALGQGPEFLTYFQNEAQLDKSGLPSDRFFAERPEGSVSTLKIQRTQQEDSAVYLCASSSTQGAATNEKLFFGSGTQLSVL.

V and J are TRBV7-9 and TRBJ2-3, with 10 nucleotides matching TRBD2. Germline V CDR1 and CDR2: SEHNR, FQNEAQ (reference sequence). The CDR3 totals 17 residues. V trimming: 4 bases; J trimming: 1 base; junction bases outside the gene matches: 8. CDR3 protein: CASSSAGTSDGTDTQYF. The CDR3 DNA follows: TGTGCCAGCAGCTCCGCCGGGACTAGCGATGGCACAGATACGCAGTATTTT.

This clonotype was counted between two and nine times. The chain combines TRBV7-2 with TRBJ2-1, with a weak D call TRBD1 (5 bases). CDR1 and CDR2 (germline): SGHTA, FQGNSA. Trimming left V 1 base short and J 9 bases short, with 19 bases between. The CDR3 runs to 16 residues. The CDR3 protein is CASSLVTAGSLSEQFF. The CDR3 coding sequence is TGTGCCAGCAGCTTAGTAACCGCAGGGTCTCTCAGTGAGCAGTTCTTC.

This clonotype was found many times. The chain is built from TRBV3-1 and TRBJ2-1; weak D call: TRBD2 (6 bases). The length of the CDR3 is 15 residues. Germline V gene sequence: CDR1 LGHDT, CDR2 YNNKEL (reference sequence). Trimming shortened V by 1 base and J by 1 base, and 8 bases separated the two germline ends. The CDR3 loop reads CASSQVAGSYNEQFF. Here the CDR3 DNA reads TGTGCCAGCAGCCAAGTCGCGGGGTCCTACAATGAGCAGTTCTTC.

This chain joins TRBV12-3 or TRBV12-4 and TRBJ2-6; TRBD1 matches at 7 bases. Trimming removed 6 bases from V and 0 bases from J; junction bases left unmatched: 8. This CDR3 spans 17 amino acids. CDR3 DNA: TGTGCCAGCAGATCCGGGACAGAATTCTCTGGGGCCAACGTCCTGACTTTC. Amino acids: CASRSGTEFSGANVLTF.